The sequence of this TCR beta chain was determined in a study of CD8 T cells in ankylosing spondylitis. Study-level points and caveats: Seemingly distinctive of ankylosing spondylitis blood was a TCR beta motif formed by eight highly homologous variants.

Trimming removed 8 bases from V and 1 base from J; junction bases left unmatched: 5. CDR3 length: 14 amino acids. Germline-derived CDR1 and CDR2 are MNHNS and SASEGT. One entry per CDR3 protein, called by TCRdb with MiXCR from the 5' RACE reads. The sample lists almost 400,000 distinct CDR3 sequences, more than 20% occurring once. As concerns this clonotype: Its specificity is unknown.

This clonotype was sampled from a male donor with ankylosing spondylitis. Material for sequencing was blood, either unsorted or a sorted T cell fraction (not recorded which). V and J are TRBV6-1 and TRBJ2-5; 9 nucleotides line up with TRBD1. The CDR3 is CASAGTGIQETQYF. The CDR3, as DNA: TGTGCCAGCGCAGGGACAGGGATCCAAGAGACCCAGTACTTC.